This T cell receptor beta chain was documented in a study of OX40 agonist ivuxolimab in advanced cancers. Study results and limitations: Not determined was the antigen specificity of the expanded peripheral T cells. Clonal expansion from baseline to week 6 occurred in both CD4+ and CD8+ T cells.

The table came from immunoSEQ multiplex PCR; TCRdb's copy has only in-frame clones and leaves some out. Here the sample spans 75,000 to 100,000 clones, 87% being singletons. Concerning this clone: Antigen unknown.

The sample was CD4+ or CD8+ T cells sorted from blood, taken in a trial of the OX40 agonist ivuxolimab. The source is an adult with an advanced solid tumor such as melanoma, head and neck, liver or kidney cancer.

CDR3 loop: CASSSQYEIVPLKGYTF. Here the CDR3 DNA reads TGTGCCAGCAGTTCCCAGTACGAGATTGTTCCGCTAAAGGGCTACACCTTC. The rearrangement links TRBV25-1 to TRBJ1-2; D is unresolved. Germline V lookup: CDR1 MGHDK, CDR2 SYGVNS. Between the trimmed V and J ends, which lost 5 bases and 8 bases, there was a span of 27 bases. The CDR3 is made up of 17 amino acids.